Listed here is a single T cell receptor beta chain. This specimen comes from a study of T cells in Graves' hyperthyroidism and ophthalmopathy. It was RNA transcripts that yielded the amplified TCR beta CDR3 regions. The HTBI primer set drove a first-round RT-PCR of the TCR CDR3. TCRdb fed the multiplex PCR reads into MiXCR, producing one record per CDR3 protein. Of around 520,000 distinct CDR3 sequences in the sample, roughly an eighth are singletons; the top ten hold around a sixth. Deletions cut 0 bases from V and 5 bases from J, with 13 bases between. The CDR3 is made up of 16 amino acids. Germline lookup yields CDR1 SSHAT and CDR2 FNYEAQ (reference sequence).

The TCR sequence derives from a woman aged 18-29 years with Graves' hyperthyroidism. This chain joins TRBV7-7 and TRBJ2-2, with a tentative D call TRBD2 (5 bases). The sample taken for sequencing was blood. The DNA for the CDR3 is TGTGCCAGCAGCTTAGCGCGTAGGGAGCGAACCGGGGAGCTGTTTTTT. This encodes CASSLARRERTGELFF.